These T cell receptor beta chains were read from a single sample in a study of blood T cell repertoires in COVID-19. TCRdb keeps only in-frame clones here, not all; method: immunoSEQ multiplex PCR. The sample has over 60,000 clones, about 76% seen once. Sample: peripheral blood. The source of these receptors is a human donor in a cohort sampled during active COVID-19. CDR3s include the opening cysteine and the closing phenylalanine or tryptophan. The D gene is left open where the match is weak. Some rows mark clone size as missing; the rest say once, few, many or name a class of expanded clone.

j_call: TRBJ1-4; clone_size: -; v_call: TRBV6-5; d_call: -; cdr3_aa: CASSYSTTNEKLFF; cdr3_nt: TGTGCCAGCAGTTACAGCACGACTAATGAAAAACTGTTTTTT
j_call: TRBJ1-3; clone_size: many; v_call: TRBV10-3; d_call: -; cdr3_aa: CAISESRTSGNTIYF; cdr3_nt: TGTGCCATCAGTGAGTCGCGGACATCTGGAAACACCATATATTTT
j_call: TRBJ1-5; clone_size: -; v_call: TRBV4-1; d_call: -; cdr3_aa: CASSHGGGNQPQHF; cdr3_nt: TGCGCCAGCAGCCATGGGGGCGGCAATCAGCCCCAGCATTTT
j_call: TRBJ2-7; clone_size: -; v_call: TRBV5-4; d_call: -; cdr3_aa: CASSFESYEQYF; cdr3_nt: TGTGCCAGCAGCTTCGAGTCCTACGAGCAGTACTTC
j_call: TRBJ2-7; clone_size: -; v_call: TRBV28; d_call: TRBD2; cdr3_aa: CASDARVAGSYEQYF; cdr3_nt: TGTGCCAGCGATGCCCGGGTAGCGGGTTCCTACGAGCAGTACTTC
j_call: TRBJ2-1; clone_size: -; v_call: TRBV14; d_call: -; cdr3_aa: CASSPSTPSYNEQFF; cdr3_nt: TGTGCCAGCAGCCCATCCACTCCCTCCTACAATGAGCAGTTCTTC
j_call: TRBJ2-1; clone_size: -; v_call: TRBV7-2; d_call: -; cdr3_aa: CASSRPTGREQFF; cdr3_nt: TGTGCCAGCAGCCGCCCTACAGGGCGAGAGCAGTTCTTC
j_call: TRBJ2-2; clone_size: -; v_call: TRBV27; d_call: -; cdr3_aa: CASSLVAQGNGELFF; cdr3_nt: TGTGCCAGCAGTTTAGTAGCCCAGGGGAACGGGGAGCTGTTTTTT
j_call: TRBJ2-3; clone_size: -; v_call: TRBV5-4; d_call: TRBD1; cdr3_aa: CASSWGTDITPSTDTQYF; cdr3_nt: TGTGCCAGCAGCTGGGGGACAGATATAACACCTAGCACAGATACGCAGTATTTT
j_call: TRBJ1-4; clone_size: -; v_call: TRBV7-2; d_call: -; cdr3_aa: CASSLVGVGRTNEKLFF; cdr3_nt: TGTGCCAGCAGCTTAGTAGGTGTGGGCAGAACTAATGAAAAACTGTTTTTT
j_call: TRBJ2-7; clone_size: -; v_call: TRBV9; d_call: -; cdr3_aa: CASSVEEGREKVF; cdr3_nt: TGTGCCAGCAGCGTAGAAGAGGGTAGGGAAAAGGTCTTC
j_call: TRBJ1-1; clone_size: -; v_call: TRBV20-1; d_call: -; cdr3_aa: CSVRVNTEAFF; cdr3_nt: TGCAGTGTCAGGGTGAACACTGAAGCTTTCTTT
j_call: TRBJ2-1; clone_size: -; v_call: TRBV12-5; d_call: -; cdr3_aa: CASGPQGSSYNEQFF; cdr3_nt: TGTGCTAGTGGCCCCCAGGGCAGCTCCTACAATGAGCAGTTCTTC
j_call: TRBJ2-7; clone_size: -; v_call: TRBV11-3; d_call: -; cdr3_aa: CASSFGEGEQYF; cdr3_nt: TGTGCCAGCAGCTTCGGCGAGGGAGAGCAGTACTTC
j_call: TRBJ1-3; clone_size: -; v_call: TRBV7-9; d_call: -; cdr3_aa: CASSLRTLASGNTIYF; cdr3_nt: TGTGCCAGCAGCTTACGGACGCTAGCCTCTGGAAACACCATATATTTT
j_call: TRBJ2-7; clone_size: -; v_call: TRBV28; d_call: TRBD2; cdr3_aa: CASSLGLAGNYEQYF; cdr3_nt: TGTGCCAGCAGTTTGGGCCTAGCGGGGAACTACGAGCAGTACTTC
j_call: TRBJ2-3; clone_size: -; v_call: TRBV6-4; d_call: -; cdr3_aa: CASSDSRGLAQYF; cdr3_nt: TGTGCCAGCAGTGACTCGCGGGGACTTGCGCAGTATTTT
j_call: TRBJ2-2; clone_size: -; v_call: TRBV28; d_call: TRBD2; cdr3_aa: CASSLGPGRPSGGFHGELFF; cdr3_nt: TGTGCCAGCAGTTTAGGCCCCGGGCGCCCTAGCGGGGGCTTCCATGGGGAGCTGTTTTTT
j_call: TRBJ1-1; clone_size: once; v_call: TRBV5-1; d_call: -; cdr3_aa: CASAGNTEAFF; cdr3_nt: TGCGCCAGCGCAGGGAACACTGAAGCTTTCTTT
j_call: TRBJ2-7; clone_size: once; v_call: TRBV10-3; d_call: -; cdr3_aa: CAISEPGGGGNEQYF; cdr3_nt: TGTGCCATCAGTGAGCCTGGAGGCGGTGGGAACGAGCAGTACTTC
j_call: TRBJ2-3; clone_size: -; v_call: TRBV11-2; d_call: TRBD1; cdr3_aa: CASSPGTGRGDTQYF; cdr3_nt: TGTGCCAGCAGCCCGGGGACAGGACGGGGAGATACGCAGTATTTT
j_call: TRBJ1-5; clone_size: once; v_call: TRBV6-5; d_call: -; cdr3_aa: CASKQGGTQPQHF; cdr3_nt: TGTGCCAGCAAACAGGGCGGAACTCAGCCCCAGCATTTT
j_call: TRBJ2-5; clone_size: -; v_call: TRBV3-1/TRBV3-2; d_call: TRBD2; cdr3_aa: CASKFSGGGETQYF; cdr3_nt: TGTGCCAGCAAATTTAGCGGGGGAGGAGAGACCCAGTACTTC
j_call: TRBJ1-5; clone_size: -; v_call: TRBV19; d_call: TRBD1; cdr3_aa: CASGGQGATQPQHF; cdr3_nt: TGTGCCAGTGGGGGACAGGGGGCAACTCAGCCCCAGCATTTT
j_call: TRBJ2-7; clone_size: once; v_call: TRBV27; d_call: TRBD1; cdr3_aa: CASSTRTGRTGEQYF; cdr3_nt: TGTGCCAGCAGTACCCGGACAGGGCGGACTGGGGAGCAGTACTTC
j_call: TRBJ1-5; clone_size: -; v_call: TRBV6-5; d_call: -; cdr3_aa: CASKINRVSNQPQHF; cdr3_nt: TGTGCCAGCAAAATTAACAGGGTTAGCAATCAGCCCCAGCATTTT
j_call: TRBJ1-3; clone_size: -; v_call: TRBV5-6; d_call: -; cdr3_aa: CASSSTSLGNTIYF; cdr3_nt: TGTGCCAGCAGCTCAACAAGTCTCGGAAACACCATATATTTT
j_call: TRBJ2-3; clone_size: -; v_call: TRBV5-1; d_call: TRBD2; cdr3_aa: CASSPGPPGLGTQYF; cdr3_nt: TGCGCCAGCAGCCCCGGTCCCCCGGGACTAGGAACGCAGTATTTT
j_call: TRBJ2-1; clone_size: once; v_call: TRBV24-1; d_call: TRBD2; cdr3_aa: CATSPSGSSYNEQFF; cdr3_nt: TGTGCCACCAGTCCCAGCGGGAGCTCCTACAATGAGCAGTTCTTC
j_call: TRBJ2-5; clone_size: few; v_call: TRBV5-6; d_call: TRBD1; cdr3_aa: CASSRWDRQETQYF; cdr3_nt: TGTGCCAGCAGCCGGTGGGACAGACAAGAGACCCAGTACTTC
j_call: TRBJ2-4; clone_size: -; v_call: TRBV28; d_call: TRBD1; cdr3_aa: CASSSPREGALAKNIQYF; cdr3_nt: TGTGCCAGCAGTAGCCCTCGTGAGGGGGCCCTAGCCAAAAACATTCAGTACTTC
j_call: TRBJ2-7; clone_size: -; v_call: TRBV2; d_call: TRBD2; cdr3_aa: CASRRDYNSYEQYF; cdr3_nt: TGTGCCAGCAGACGGGACTACAACTCCTACGAGCAGTACTTC
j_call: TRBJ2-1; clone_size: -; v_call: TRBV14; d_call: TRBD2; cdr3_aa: CASSQGGTYNEQFF; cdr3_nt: TGTGCCAGCAGCCAGGGGGGGACCTACAATGAGCAGTTCTTC
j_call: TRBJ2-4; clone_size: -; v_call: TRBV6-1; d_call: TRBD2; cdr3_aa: CASSGGLAGVAKNIQYF; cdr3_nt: TGTGCCAGCAGTGGCGGACTAGCGGGGGTAGCCAAAAACATTCAGTACTTC
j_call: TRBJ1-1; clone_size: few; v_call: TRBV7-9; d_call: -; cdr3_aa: CASRYQGNTEAFF; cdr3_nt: TGTGCCAGCAGATATCAGGGGAACACTGAAGCTTTCTTT
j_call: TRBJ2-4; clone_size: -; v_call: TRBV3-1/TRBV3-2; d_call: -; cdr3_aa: CASSQVTRAKNIQYF; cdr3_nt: TGTGCCAGCAGCCAAGTAACGAGGGCCAAAAACATTCAGTACTTC
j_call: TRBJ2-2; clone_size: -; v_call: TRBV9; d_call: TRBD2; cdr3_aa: CASSVGLFRTSGNTGELFF; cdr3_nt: TGTGCCAGCAGCGTCGGTCTTTTTCGGACTAGCGGGAACACCGGGGAGCTGTTTTTT
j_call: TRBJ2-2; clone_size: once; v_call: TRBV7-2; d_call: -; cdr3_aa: CASSPGLTGELFF; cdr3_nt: TGTGCCAGCAGCCCAGGACTAACCGGGGAGCTGTTTTTT
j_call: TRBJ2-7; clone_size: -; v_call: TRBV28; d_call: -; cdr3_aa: CASSFSPQKFYEQYF; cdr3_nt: TGTGCCAGCAGCTTTTCCCCGCAGAAGTTCTACGAGCAGTACTTC
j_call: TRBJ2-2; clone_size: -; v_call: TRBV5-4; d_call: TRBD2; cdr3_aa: CASSSPPGGRAGELFF; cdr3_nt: TGTGCCAGCAGCTCCCCCCCTGGCGGGAGGGCCGGGGAGCTGTTTTTT